This T cell receptor beta chain was captured in a study of blood T cells in healthy people across ages (dated by TCRdb to between 2014 and 2017). Background on the whole study: Template switching captured roughly one uniquely barcoded TCR beta cDNA molecule per two T cells in model experiments. Two additional independent replicas of 1 million unique cDNA reads from the same blood draw were analyzed for two donors (one aged 18 to 30 and one aged 80 or older). To avoid experimental bias, donors of different ages were distributed randomly across sequencing lanes. Age-related changes in TCR beta repertoire diversity were measured in the study by deep sequencing normalized with unique cDNA molecular identifiers. Four age groups were formed from the donors: young (average approximately 15 years), middle-aged (roughly 38), aged (over 55) and long-lived (more than 75). Study-wide conclusions, independent of this receptor: Observed TCR beta diversity per million T cells fell roughly linearly with age, and a significant reduction was already apparent by age around 40. Estimates of total diversity based on one million sequenced T cells were regarded as lower bounds and as underestimates. A strong correlation was found between observed TCR beta diversity and the percentage of naive T cells measured by flow cytometry. Because profiling used bulk unsorted PBMCs, naive and antigen-experienced compartments could not be compared conclusively. Because the CMV infection status of the donors was unknown, age-related changes in expanded clonotypes may potentially have been confounded. The long-lived group showed more naive CD4+ T cells, fewer expanded clones and increased TCR diversity than the aged group, suggesting age selection.

The receptor library was made with 5' RACE. The sequencing machine was an Illumina HiSeq 2500. A second PCR of roughly 6 to 11 cycles was run with a J-beta primer mix and a sample-barcoded 5' primer. Each TCR beta cDNA molecule received a unique molecular identifier from a template-switch 5' adaptor carrying 12 random nucleotides. Each sample yielded at least 2.5 million CDR3-containing paired-end reads. The Mint cDNA synthesis kit, primed by a TRBC-specific oligonucleotide, was used to synthesize first-strand cDNA from all RNA. Following uracil-DNA glycosylase treatment, a first 18-cycle PCR with universal primers M1SS and BC2_uni_R was performed on all cDNA. The study's processing was this. For normalization, 1 million high-quality reads, each with a distinct molecular identifier, were randomly selected from each sample. Reads sharing molecular identifiers were discarded rather than binned into consensus sequences. CDR3 identification, clonotype clustering and error correction used MiTCR with a Q25 quality threshold and the strictest error-elimination algorithm. A nonparametric unseen species model using Euler transformation provided a lower-bound estimate of total TCR beta diversity. TCRdb itself trimmed the public reads at Q25 with fastp, ran MiXCR and retained productive beta chains. Each record represents a unique CDR3 protein, reported with the most common genes and DNA among its rows. The V and J calls, along with clone size, are taken from TCRdb and not from the paper's own processing. For this sample the table gives some 1.4 million distinct CDR3 sequences, of which around 39% were detected only once. Together, the top ten hold 6.5% to 10% of the sample.

The donors were roughly 38 Caucasian individuals from Russia, aged roughly 6 to 100 years, who were systemically healthy. Roughly 10 milliliters of peripheral blood were drawn from each donor into EDTA-treated Vacutainer tubes. PBMCs were isolated by Ficoll-Paque density-gradient centrifugation, with at least 6 million obtained per sample. Trizol reagent was used to extract total RNA from the PBMCs, yielding at least 5 micrograms per sample. The percentages of naive CD45RAhigh/CD27high T cells were determined by flow cytometry on a PBMC aliquot from every donor. V loses 0 bases of germline sequence and J loses 0 bases, and the interval between the two ends is 8 bases. As encoded in the germline V gene (reference sequence), CDR1 is LGHDT while CDR2 is YNNKEL. The CDR3 goes from the cysteine to the phenylalanine over 15 residues. Of the read, only the CDR3 DNA is kept; its 45 bases are in frame from base 1.

A few counts support this clonotype. Its antigen specificity is not known. No base-level quality is on record; no much larger clone is a single base apart. The sequenced material came from blood. The sequence derives from a woman under 30 in good health. The V and J segments used are TRBV3-1 and TRBJ2-5, with the D gene call left open. The DNA reads as follows: TGTGCCAGCAGCCAAGATGTCAGCAACCAAGAGACCCAGTACTTC. Its translation reads: CASSQDVSNQETQYF.